The sequence of this T cell receptor (beta chain) was determined in a study of T cell responses to AZD1222 COVID-19 vaccine (dated by TCRdb to the early 2020s). For the wider study: TCR sequencing covered over 230 trial participants: roughly 200 given two doses of AZD1222 and approximately 25 given two doses of MenACWY control vaccine. Trial participants were enrolled into age subgroups of 18-55, 56-69 and 70-plus years, which contained roughly 150, 30 and 60 TCR-sequenced participants, respectively.

The CDR3 regions of human TCRbeta chains were analyzed by immunosequencing. In the original analysis: TCRs in the repertoires were compared against a reference library of SARS-CoV-2-specific TCRs that had been generated with the MIRA antigen-specificity platform. Breadth meant the fraction of unique TCRs that were SARS-CoV-2-associated, whereas depth meant the fraction of total T cells that were SARS-CoV-2-associated. Using the MIRA data, every spike-specific TCR was mapped to the spike region that the TCR reacted to and assigned to either a CD4 or a CD8 class. Log10-transformed breadth and depth values were compared by one-way ANOVA with Sidak's multiple comparisons tests. Entries here come from immuneACCESS through TCRdb and include only in-frame sequences with V and J called. Some clones fail to appear in such tables; in the studies checked, an unresolved V gene covers under half of the shortfall, and the cause of the remainder is unknown. That table supplies the V and J calls and clone size; D and trimming were determined from the DNA. This sample holds roughly 85,000 clones; approximately 85% were observed only once. Clones ranked in the top ten supply approximately 4.8% of the sample.

Points on this clone: The specificity of this receptor is unknown. Base qualities are not recorded, but no much larger clone differs from it by a single base.

Overall results and qualifications from the work: Because no day 14 peak-response samples were available, the repertoires could be characterized only after the peak T cell response. Vaccine-associated CD4 TCRs spanned the whole spike protein, with dominant responses in regions 160-218 and 743-854. Reportedly, close to half of the unique spike-specific TCRs recognized epitopes lying outside the regions that are mutated in the B.1.351 and B.1.1.7 variants. After two AZD1222 doses, spike-specific TCR breadth and depth were significantly higher than at day 0 and than in MenACWY recipients. Participants were mostly white British and included more females than males, and it was suggested by the authors that clonal diversity may have been underestimated. Conclusions about previously exposed vaccinees were limited because only six or seven AZD1222 recipients were SARS-CoV-2 seropositive at baseline. The 56-69-year group was small, and its depth increase did not reach significance, likely because of low power.

In the paper's terms, the time point label means: baseline before first vaccination. In the paper's terms, the treatment or condition label means: meningococcal conjugate vaccine given as trial control. Vaccinee samples came from UK trials COV001 and COV002, including a single-blind randomized controlled phase 2/3 trial of AZD1222 (ChAdOx1 nCoV-19) in healthy adults. For TCRbeta chain sequencing, PBMC samples from trial participants were taken at day 0 and at day 28 after the second dose. The CDR3 holds 15 amino acids from the cysteine to the phenylalanine. Only the CDR3 region is kept as DNA, spanning 45 bases read in frame from base 1. Between the V and J ends, shortened by 1 base and 6 bases respectively, the junction contains 15 bases. CDR1 LGHDT and CDR2 YNNKEL are derived from the germline V gene (reference sequence).

The material was peripheral blood, obtained on day 0 of MenACWY control vaccination. Rearrangement joined TRBV3-1 (or the pseudogene TRBV3-2) to TRBJ1-1, with TRBD1 as a weak D call on 5 bases. The receptor's source is an adult in good health. The CDR3 has the sequence CASSQVWGGGAEAFF. The nucleotide sequence is TGTGCCAGCAGCCAAGTTTGGGGGGGAGGGGCTGAAGCTTTCTTT.